This T cell receptor (beta chain) was obtained from a study of T-cell reconstitution after alpha-beta-depleted transplantation in children. Unique molecular identifiers tagged the TCRbeta library. TCRdb re-derived calls from the PCR reads in MiXCR, one entry per CDR3 protein. Of about 540,000 distinct CDR3 sequences in the sample, 15% to 20% were seen once. The ends lost 1 base at V and 3 bases at J; junction bases unmatched: 3. The CDR3 totals 14 residues. Germline V lookup: CDR1 SGHVS, CDR2 FQNEAQ. The source material was PBMCs from the stem cell graft donor, sampled from the stem cell graft. The chain carries TRBV7-8 and TRBJ2-7, with 7 bases matching TRBD1. The sequence came from a human donor who donated a stem cell graft to a child with acute lymphoblastic leukemia. In DNA, the CDR3 is TGTGCCAGCAGCTTAGAAAACAGGGGCTACGAGCAGTACTTC. Translation: CASSLENRGYEQYF. Together with reference TRBV7-8 and TRBJ2-7, the CDR3 gives the full variable domain: GAGVSQSPRYKVAKRGQDVALRCDPISGHVSLFWYQQALGQGPEFLTYFQNEAQLDKSGLPSDRFFAERPEGSVSTLKIQRTQQEDSAVYLCASSLENRGYEQYFGPGTRLTVT.